The T cell receptor beta chain described here comes from a study of PD-1 blockade in mismatch repair-deficient tumors. Produced via immunoSEQ multiplex PCR; TCRdb's table is partial and in-frame only. Of some 120,000 clones listed, 85% to 90% were seen once; the top ten hold about 13%. Germline V CDR1 and CDR2: SNHLY, FYNNEI. The trim removed 1 base at V and 1 base at J, leaving 9 bases unmatched. The CDR3 spans 17 residues. Comment on this clone: No antigen is known for it.

Points from the study as a whole: Tumor-resident clones, often absent from pretreatment blood, expanded after pembrolizumab and then contracted.

The chain has TRBV2 and TRBJ2-7; 8 bases match TRBD1. The sequenced sample was peripheral blood, obtained 44 weeks after starting pembrolizumab. The receptor comes from an adult with mismatch repair-deficient cancer. CDR3 coding DNA: TGTGCCAGCAGTGAAGTCTTTTTGCGGGACAGGTCCTACGAGCAGTACTTC. Protein sequence: CASSEVFLRDRSYEQYF.